Following are 16 T cell receptor beta chains from one sample sequenced in a study of blood T cell repertoires in COVID-19. Sequencing was performed with immunoSEQ multiplex PCR; in TCRdb, only in-frame clones are kept and a portion is missing. Among some 68,000 clones, about 79% were seen once, and the ten largest hold approximately 28%. The sample was peripheral blood. The receptors come from a man between 65 and 80 years old with acute or convalescent COVID-19.

The V gene is TRBV15, the J gene TRBJ2-7; D is unclear. Germline loops: CDR1 LNHNV, CDR2 YYDKDF (reference sequence). Trimming shortened V by 1 base and J by 2 bases, and 9 bases separated the two germline ends. The CDR3 contains 14 residues. The CDR3 DNA reads as TGTGCCACCAGCAGAGTTGACATTCCCTACGAGCAGTACTTC. The encoded protein is CATSRVDIPYEQYF.

The genes are TRBV20-1 and TRBJ2-3; the D is unclear. CDR3 length: 12 amino acids. V was pared by 3 bases and J by 0 bases, with 4 bases between. Per the germline V gene, CDR1 is DFQATT and CDR2 is SNEGSKA (reference sequence). The CDR3 nucleotides are TGCAGTGCTAGTTATAGCACAGATACGCAGTATTTT. Translated: CSASYSTDTQYF.

The chain couples TRBV10-3 to TRBJ1-1, with D maybe TRBD1 (6 bases). V was shortened by 8 bases and J by 4 bases, with 17 bases between the two germline ends. This CDR3 is 14 amino acids long. The germline CDR1 and CDR2 sequences are ENHRY and SYGVKD. CDR3 residues: CAIWVGARGTEAFF. CDR3 nucleotide sequence: TGTGCCATCTGGGTGGGGGCCCGTGGCACTGAAGCTTTCTTT.

The CDR3 sequence: CASSPSGPSTDTQYF. The DNA of the CDR3 is TGTGCCAGCAGCCCTAGCGGACCTAGCACAGATACGCAGTATTTT. This chain connects TRBV9 to TRBJ2-3, with 7 nucleotides matching TRBD2. CDR1 and CDR2 (germline): SGDLS, YYNGEE. The CDR3 contains 15 residues. Trimming cost V 4 bases and J 0 bases; bases outside gene matches: 5. Together with reference TRBV9 and TRBJ2-3, the CDR3 gives the full variable domain: DSGVTQTPKHLITATGQRVTLRCSPRSGDLSVYWYQQSLDQGLQFLIQYYNGEERAKGNILERFSAQQFPDLHSELNLSSLELGDSALYFCASSPSGPSTDTQYFGPGTRLTVL.

This clone was seen a few times. This chain uses TRBV19 with TRBJ1-2; D uncertain. CDR3 size: 13 residues. Germline V gene lookup returns CDR1 LNHDA and CDR2 SQIVND (reference sequence). V was trimmed by 3 bases and J by 6 bases, leaving 11 bases between them. This CDR3 is CASSIGGTDGYTF. Here the CDR3 DNA reads TGTGCCAGTAGTATCGGCGGTACGGATGGCTACACCTTC.

V is TRBV19 and J is TRBJ1-5; D call uncertain. The CDR3 covers 12 residues. V was pared by 3 bases and J by 5 bases, with 5 bases between. Germline values: CDR1 LNHDA, CDR2 SQIVND (reference sequence). CDR3 amino acids: CASSIADQPQHF. As DNA, the CDR3 is TGTGCCAGTAGTATTGCGGATCAGCCCCAGCATTTT.

This chain connects TRBV12-3 or TRBV12-4 to TRBJ1-1, with D hard to call. V dropped 7 bases and J dropped 3 bases, with 12 bases sitting between them. This CDR3 contains 13 residues. CDR3 DNA: TGTGCCAGCACCCCCGGTCTGGACACTGAAGCTTTCTTT. It encodes CASTPGLDTEAFF.

The chain is built from TRBV7-2 and TRBJ2-3; tentatively, D is TRBD2 (6 bases). This CDR3 is 16 amino acids long. Looked up from germline, CDR1 is SGHTA and CDR2 is FQGNSA. Trimming stripped 6 bases from V and 2 bases from J, with 18 bases between. The CDR3 spells CASRPPRGLLTDTQYF. The CDR3 nucleotides read TGTGCCAGCAGACCACCAAGGGGACTTCTCACAGATACGCAGTATTTT.

The chain couples TRBV28 to TRBJ1-4; 8 bases fit TRBD1. This CDR3 comprises 15 residues. J gave up 7 bases and V 5 bases, and 9 bases lay outside the gene matches. The germline V gene has CDR1 MDHEN and CDR2 SYDVKM. In DNA, the CDR3 is TGTGCCAGCAGTCCCACAGGGGGGGCATCTGAAAAACTGTTTTTT. Its protein product is CASSPTGGASEKLFF. The entire variable domain, with the rest obtained from reference TRBV28 and TRBJ1-4, is as follows: DVKVTQSSRYLVKRTGEKVFLECVQDMDHENMFWYRQDPGLGLRLIYFSYDVKMKEKGDIPEGYSVSREKKERFSLILESASTNQTSMYLCASSPTGGASEKLFFGSGTQLSVL.

The chain joins TRBV6-2 or TRBV6-3 to TRBJ2-2; D not certain. V was trimmed by 6 bases and J by 9 bases, leaving 14 bases between them. CDR3 length: 13 amino acids. Germline V gene data show CDR1 as MNHEY and CDR2 as SVGEGT. The CDR3 coding sequence is TGTGCCAGCAGCGAGGATGGCCGACGGGAGCTGTTTTTT. As protein: CASSEDGRRELFF.

V and J are TRBV11-2 and TRBJ2-1, with D possibly being TRBD2 (6 bases). Looked up from germline, CDR1 is SGHAT and CDR2 is FQNNGV. With 9 bases removed from V and 2 bases from J, the gap between germline ends came to 14 bases. The CDR3 is made up of 14 amino acids. The CDR3 sequence: CASSVSGTYNEQFF. The CDR3 DNA follows: TGTGCCAGTTCAGTTAGCGGAACCTACAATGAGCAGTTCTTC. The full variable domain, its missing parts supplied by reference TRBV11-2 and TRBJ2-1, is EAGVAQSPRYKIIEKRQSVAFWCNPISGHATLYWYQQILGQGPKLLIQFQNNGVVDDSQLPKDRFSAERLKGVDSTLKIQPAKLEDSAVYLCASSVSGTYNEQFFGPGTRLTVL.

The genes are TRBV5-1 and TRBJ1-1; D is unresolved. V lost 7 bases and J 0 bases, leaving 10 bases between the germline ends. Germline CDR1 reads SGHRS; CDR2 reads YFSETQ. The CDR3 is 13 amino acids. The CDR3 DNA follows: TGCGCCAGCCGTGAACTTTTGAACACTGAAGCTTTCTTT. Protein product: CASRELLNTEAFF.

The chain has TRBV6-6 and TRBJ1-1; 7 bases are a match to TRBD1. The CDR3 is 18 residues long. Germline CDR1 is MNHNY and CDR2 is SVGAGI (reference sequence). The ends lost 5 bases at V and 0 bases at J; junction bases unmatched: 15. The CDR3, as DNA: TGTGCCAGCAGTCCGAGACCGGGACAGAGGATTTTGAACACTGAAGCTTTCTTT. This translates into CASSPRPGQRILNTEAFF.

This sequence joins TRBV7-9 and TRBJ2-5; TRBD2 aligns across 7 bases. The CDR3 consists of 15 residues. In germline, CDR1 is SEHNR, CDR2 FQNEAQ (reference sequence). V was clipped by 3 bases and J by 5 bases; unmatched bases: 9. CDR3 sequence (DNA): TGTGCCAGCAGCTTCCCGGGCGGGAGCGCGGAGACCCAGTACTTC. Amino acids: CASSFPGGSAETQYF.

This chain connects TRBV28 to TRBJ1-3, with D perhaps matching TRBD1 (5 bases). Germline lookup yields CDR1 MDHEN and CDR2 SYDVKM. Trimming cost V 7 bases and J 6 bases, with 10 bases left between them. The CDR3 length is 12 residues. In DNA form, the CDR3 reads TGTGCCAGCACTCCGGGGGAAAACACCATATATTTT. Protein product: CASTPGENTIYF.

This clone was observed once. The chain has TRBV27 and TRBJ1-5; no reliable D call. The CDR3 length is 15 residues. The germline gives CDR1 MNHEY, CDR2 SMNVEV (reference sequence). Trimming left V 2 bases short and J 4 bases short, with 12 bases between. The CDR3 is CASSLQGLRNQPQHF. DNA for the CDR3: TGTGCCAGCAGTTTACAAGGACTGAGAAATCAGCCCCAGCATTTT.